This record concerns one T cell receptor (beta chain) sequence. Its antigen is unknown. The TCR library protocol attached unique molecular identifiers to the individual cDNA molecules. TCRdb reprocessed the 5' RACE reads via MiXCR and lists one record per CDR3 protein. This table holds around 79,000 distinct CDR3 sequences, around 11% found once. The CDR3 loop spans 15 amino acids. CDR1 is SGHTA and CDR2 is FQGNSA in the germline V gene. V lost 4 bases and J 4 bases, leaving 16 bases between the germline ends. The sample comes from a study of early T cells in non-severe SARS-CoV-2 infection. Whole-study context: Sequencing of bulk RNA from unsorted whole blood was done, without chain pairing.

Study-wide findings and caveats: A preference for anti-spike CD8 responses marked VDJdb matching, which missed private and CD4 specificities.

The receptor was isolated from an adult who was a healthcare worker with PCR-confirmed SARS-CoV-2 infection or an uninfected control (not recorded which). This chain connects TRBV7-2 to TRBJ1-2; no reliable D call. The source was whole blood, collected at baseline. In DNA, the CDR3 is TGTGCCAGCAGCTCTAGACACACTACACTCTATGGCTACACCTTC. Translation gives CASSSRHTTLYGYTF.